The 11 T cell receptor beta chains in this list originate from one sample, sequenced in a study of response to subunit inactivated influenza vaccine. Using its own MiXCR run on the RT-PCR reads, TCRdb lists one record per CDR3 protein. The repertoire holds 300,000 to 350,000 distinct CDR3 sequences, with 20% to 25% as singletons. This specimen consisted of PBMCs from blood, obtained less than 22 months after vaccination. These receptor sequences come from a man aged 45 to 70 who received an inactivated influenza vaccine.

This chain links TRBV20-1 with TRBJ2-2; 11 bases match TRBD1. There are 15 residues in the CDR3. V was clipped by 3 bases and J by 4 bases; unmatched bases: 4. The germline V gene has CDR1 DFQATT and CDR2 SNEGSKA (reference sequence). The CDR3, as DNA: TGCAGTGCTAGTTTCGGGACAGGGGGCACCGGGGAGCTGTTTTTT. It translates to CSASFGTGGTGELFF.

This clonotype was counted only a few times. This chain joins TRBV6-5 and TRBJ1-5, with a tentative D call TRBD1 (5 bases). Trimming stripped 4 bases from V and 3 bases from J, with 10 bases between. CDR3 length equals 14 residues. CDR1 is MNHEY and CDR2 is SVGAGI in the germline V gene. CDR3 in DNA: TGTGCCAGCAGTTTTCAGGGACCCAATCAGCCCCAGCATTTT. It codes for CASSFQGPNQPQHF.

The chain is built from TRBV27 and TRBJ2-7; the D gene is possibly TRBD1 (6 bases). The CDR3 runs 17 residues. Per the germline V gene, CDR1 is MNHEY and CDR2 is SMNVEV (reference sequence). Trimming pared 4 bases from V and 2 bases from J, leaving 21 bases between. CDR3 in DNA: TGTGCCAGCAGTTACGGCATCGGGACAAGTAGCCCCTACGAGCAGTACTTC. Its translation is CASSYGIGTSSPYEQYF.

The rearrangement joins TRBV11-2 to TRBJ1-6; 11 bases align to TRBD1. V was clipped by 5 bases and J by 2 bases; unmatched bases: 5. The CDR3 has 17 residues. Germline values: CDR1 SGHAT, CDR2 FQNNGV. The CDR3 spells CASSPGTGGTYNSPLHF. The CDR3 bases are TGTGCCAGCAGCCCCGGGACAGGGGGGACCTATAATTCACCCCTCCACTTT.

The chain is built from TRBV10-3 and TRBJ2-3; 16 bases align to TRBD2. Losses at the gene ends were 9 bases for V and 8 bases for J; bases not matched to a gene: 11. The germline CDR1 and CDR2 sequences are ENHRY and SYGVKD. The CDR3 runs 16 residues. CDR3 in DNA: TGTGCCATTCTCGAGACCGGGACTAGCGGGAGGGGTACGCAGTATTTT. Encoded protein: CAILETGTSGRGTQYF.

This clonotype was detected a few times. V and J are TRBV5-5 and TRBJ2-7; TRBD2 matches at 11 bases. CDR1 and CDR2 (germline): SGHKS, YYEKEE (reference sequence). V was pared by 4 bases and J by 5 bases, with 11 bases of the junction left unmatched. The CDR3 length is 16 residues. The CDR3: CASSPLTSGIVNEQYF. The CDR3 DNA reads TGTGCCAGCAGCCCCCTGACTAGCGGGATAGTTAACGAGCAGTACTTC.

This clonotype was picked up many times. The V gene is TRBV12-3 or TRBV12-4, the J gene TRBJ2-2, with TRBD1 as a possible D gene (6 bases). V was shortened by 7 bases and J by 8 bases, with 17 bases between the two germline ends. The CDR3 sequence is 14 residues long. The CDR3, as DNA: TGTGCCAGCACCCCCCAGGGGACCAGGGGGGAGCTGTTTTTT. Protein product: CASTPQGTRGELFF.

This rearrangement joins TRBV20-1 to TRBJ1-4; D is possibly TRBD1 (5 bases). The V end was cut by 3 bases, the J end by 3 bases, with 8 bases between. The CDR3 runs to 13 residues. Germline values: CDR1 DFQATT, CDR2 SNEGSKA (reference sequence). The DNA of the CDR3 is TGCAGTGCTAGTACAGGTTCTAATGAAAAACTGTTTTTT. Its translation is CSASTGSNEKLFF.

The sample holds a few counts of this clonotype. The chain employs TRBV5-1 and TRBJ1-1; 10 nucleotides align to TRBD1. The CDR3 consists of 17 residues. V was pared by 4 bases and J by 6 bases, with 15 bases of the junction left unmatched. The V gene's germline CDR1 is SGHRS and CDR2 YFSETQ. CDR3 sequence (DNA): TGCGCCAGCAGCCCAATTGGGGCATGGGACAGGGGATCTGAAGCTTTCTTT. Residues: CASSPIGAWDRGSEAFF.

This clonotype was detected many times. The chain employs TRBV20-1 and TRBJ1-1; D is undetermined. The CDR3 covers 13 residues. The germline CDR1 and CDR2 sequences are DFQATT and SNEGSKA (reference sequence). Deletions cut 4 bases from V and 0 bases from J, with 9 bases between. CDR3 in DNA: TGCAGTGCTACTAGAGGCCTGAACACTGAAGCTTTCTTT. This encodes CSATRGLNTEAFF.

CDR3 sequence (DNA): TGTGCCAGCATGATAGCGGGGGCCACAGATACGCAGTATTTT. The encoded protein is CASMIAGATDTQYF. The rearrangement uses TRBV12-3 or TRBV12-4 and TRBJ2-3; TRBD2 matches at 9 bases. This CDR3 is built from 14 residues. Trimming at V came to 7 bases and at J to 2 bases, leaving 4 bases not matched to a gene.